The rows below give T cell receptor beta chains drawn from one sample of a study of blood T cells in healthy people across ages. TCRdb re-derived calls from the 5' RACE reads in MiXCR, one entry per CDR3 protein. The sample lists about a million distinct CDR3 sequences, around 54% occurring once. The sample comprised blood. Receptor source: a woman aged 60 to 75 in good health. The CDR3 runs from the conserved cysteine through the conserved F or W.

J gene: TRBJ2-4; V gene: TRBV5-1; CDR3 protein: CASSLAGTPAEQYF
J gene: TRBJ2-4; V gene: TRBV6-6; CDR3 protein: CASTQAGSDIQYF
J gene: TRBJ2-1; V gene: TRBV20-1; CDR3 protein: CSAAPRGPNYNEQFF
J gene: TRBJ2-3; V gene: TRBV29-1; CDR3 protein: CRVGVGQGTDTQYF
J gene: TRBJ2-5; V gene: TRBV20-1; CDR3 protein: CSARMGGRGVETQYF
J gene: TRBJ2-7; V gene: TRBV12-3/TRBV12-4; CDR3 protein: CASSSGVAGSGYEQYF
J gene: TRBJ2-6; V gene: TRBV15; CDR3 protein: CATSRERVGANVLTF
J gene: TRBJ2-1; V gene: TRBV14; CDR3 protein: CASSQAGQRMQFF
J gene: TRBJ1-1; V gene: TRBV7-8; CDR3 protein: CASSPFPLGVNTEAFF
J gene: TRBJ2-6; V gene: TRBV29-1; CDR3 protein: CAVNTLANVLTF
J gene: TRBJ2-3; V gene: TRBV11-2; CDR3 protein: CASSLVFGNTDTQYF
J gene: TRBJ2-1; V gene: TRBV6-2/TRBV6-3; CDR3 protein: CASSYSILWSKLGGEQFF
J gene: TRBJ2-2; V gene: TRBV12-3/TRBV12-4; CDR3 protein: CACGLNTGELFF
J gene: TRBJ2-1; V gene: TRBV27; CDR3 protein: CASRREWGISYNEQFF
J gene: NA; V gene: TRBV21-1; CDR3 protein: CASSKGETGHISDYEQYF
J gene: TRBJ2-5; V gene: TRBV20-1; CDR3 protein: CSGARQETQYF
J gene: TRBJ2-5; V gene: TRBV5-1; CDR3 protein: CASSSLRGGRQYQETQYF
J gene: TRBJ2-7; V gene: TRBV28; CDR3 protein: CASSLQGSGQTYEQYF
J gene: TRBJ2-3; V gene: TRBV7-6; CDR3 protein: CASSETSGPSTDTQYF
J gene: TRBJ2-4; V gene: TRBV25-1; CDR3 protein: CASSEAGAKNIQYF
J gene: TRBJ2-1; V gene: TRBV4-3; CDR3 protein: CASSQEGQGYREQFF
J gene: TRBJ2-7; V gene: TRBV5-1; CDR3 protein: CASSAGNNYEQYF
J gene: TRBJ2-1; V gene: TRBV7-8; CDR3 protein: CASSLVPRREEGRQFF